This is a list of T cell receptor beta chains from one sample in a study of preoperative IRX-2 immunotherapy in early breast cancer. TCRdb's table, derived via immunoSEQ multiplex PCR, lists solely in-frame clones and lacks some. The sample shows several thousand clones, 65% to 85% of them seen only once. The specimen was tumor tissue, collected after IRX-2 immunotherapy. The receptors were gathered from a human donor with breast cancer. CDR3s leave out the opening cysteine and the closing phenylalanine or tryptophan. Each record gives: J gene, V gene, CDR3 protein.

TRBJ2-7 | TRBV23-1 | ASSRQQGAWYEQY
TRBJ1-2 | TRBV10-2 | ASSEWLRPIDYGYT
TRBJ2-5 | TRBV5-1 | ASSVGGAQETQY
TRBJ1-3 | TRBV6-8 | ASTTGDRGFSGNTIY
TRBJ1-5 | TRBV28 | ASRSYYGSDQPQH
TRBJ2-3 | TRBV6-8 | ASSGLTGMDDTQY
TRBJ2-3 | TRBV11-3 | ASKAAVSSTDTQY
TRBJ2-4 | TRBV6-8 | ASSDRGGWAKNIQY
TRBJ2-7 | TRBV6-8 | ASRSTSPSPFYEQY
TRBJ1-1 | TRBV6-8 | ASPKEYESTEAF
TRBJ1-5 | TRBV28 | ASRTGGNNQPQH
TRBJ2-2 | TRBV7-1 | ASSSGPTGELF
TRBJ2-1 | TRBV23-1 | ASSQVQGTGVYGSYNEQF
TRBJ1-2 | TRBV7-6 | ASSLTKASQNYGYT
TRBJ2-7 | TRBV6-8 | ASSYKPPNYRGPSYEQY
TRBJ1-5 | TRBV25-1 | ASSEGRTGINQPQH
TRBJ1-6 | TRBV19 | ASRTGGTYNSPLH
TRBJ2-3 | TRBV19 | ASSIRWTSGGADTQY
TRBJ1-5 | TRBV19 | ASSIRGREPQPQH
TRBJ1-1 | TRBV11-3 | ASSLLTGDTEAF
TRBJ2-3 | TRBV6-8 | ASSTKPPGHSTDTQY